Sequencing of this TCR beta chain was carried out in a study of PD-1 and CTLA-4 blockade in melanoma. J gave up 2 bases and V 7 bases, and 20 bases lay outside the gene matches. This CDR3 is 19 amino acids long. Germline CDR1 reads GTSNPN; CDR2 reads SVGIG (reference sequence). Sequencing was performed with immunoSEQ multiplex PCR; in TCRdb, only in-frame clones are kept and a portion is missing. The sample lists 25,000 to 35,000 clones, more than 85% seen once, with about 8.6% in the top ten. Sequenced material: CD8+ T cells from peripheral blood, taken from a patient given anti-PD-1 treatment. The V and J genes are TRBV30 and TRBJ2-3; 11 bases are shared with TRBD2. The sequence was obtained from a human donor with melanoma. Written as DNA, the CDR3 is TGTGCCTTCTCCCTTGGGGAGACTAGCGGGAAATACTACACAGATACGCAGTATTTT. This translates into CAFSLGETSGKYYTDTQYF.